This TCR beta chain is drawn from a study of OX40 agonist ivuxolimab in advanced cancers. The wider study: A male proportion of over 70% was recorded, with mean age approximately 57 years and range roughly 23 to 85.

V lost 1 base to trimming and J lost 6 bases, with 13 bases between them. CDR1 SGHRS and CDR2 YFSETQ come from the germline V gene. CDR3 length: 14 residues. Sequenced by immunoSEQ multiplex PCR; TCRdb stores in-frame clones only, minus some. The sample holds fewer than 85,000 clones; 65% to 90% are singletons and the top ten take 0.75%. The chain is built from TRBV5-1 and TRBJ1-2; possible D gene TRBD1, 6 bases. The receptor was derived from an adult with an advanced solid tumor such as melanoma, head and neck, liver or kidney cancer. This sample comprised CD4+ or CD8+ T cells sorted from blood, obtained in a trial of the OX40 agonist ivuxolimab. CDR3 residues: CASSLSAGVDGYTF. CDR3 nucleotides: TGCGCCAGCAGCTTGTCCGCAGGGGTTGATGGCTACACCTTC.